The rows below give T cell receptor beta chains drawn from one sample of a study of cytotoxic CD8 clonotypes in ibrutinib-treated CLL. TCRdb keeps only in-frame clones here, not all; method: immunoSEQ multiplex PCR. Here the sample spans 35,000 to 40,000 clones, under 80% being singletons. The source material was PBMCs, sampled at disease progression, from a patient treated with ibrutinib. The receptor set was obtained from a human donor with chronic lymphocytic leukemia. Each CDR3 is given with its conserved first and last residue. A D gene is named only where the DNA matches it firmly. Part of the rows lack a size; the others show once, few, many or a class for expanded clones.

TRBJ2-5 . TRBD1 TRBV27 CASSAGQGARETQYF TGTGCCAGCAGTGCCGGACAGGGGGCTCGGGAGACCCAGTACTTC
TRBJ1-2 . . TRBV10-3 CAISDDLVIYGYTF TGTGCCATCAGTGATGACTTGGTGATCTATGGCTACACCTTC
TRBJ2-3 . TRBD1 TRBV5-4 CASSLESGTGRADTQYF TGTGCCAGCAGCTTGGAGTCCGGGACAGGGAGAGCAGATACGCAGTATTTT
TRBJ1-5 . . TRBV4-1 CASSQNLLTGGNQPQHF TGCGCCAGCAGCCAGAATCTCTTGACGGGTGGCAATCAGCCCCAGCATTTT
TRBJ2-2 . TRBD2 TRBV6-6 CASSGLAGSNTGELFF TGTGCCAGCAGTGGGCTAGCGGGGAGCAACACCGGGGAGCTGTTTTTT
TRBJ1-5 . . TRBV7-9 CASQICQEINQPQHF TGTGCCAGCCAAATATGTCAGGAAATCAATCAGCCCCAGCATTTT
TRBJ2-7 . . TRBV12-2 CASRFSEREGPPYEQYF TGTGCAAGTCGCTTCTCCGAGCGGGAGGGTCCCCCTTACGAGCAGTACTTC
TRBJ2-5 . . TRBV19 CATEGAGETQYF TGTGCCACGGAGGGGGCTGGTGAGACCCAGTACTTC
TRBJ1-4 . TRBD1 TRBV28 CASRDHRGMWEKLFF TGTGCCAGCCGCGACCACAGGGGAATGTGGGAAAAACTGTTTTTT
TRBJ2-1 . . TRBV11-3 CASSLELSGRGEQFF TGTGCCAGCAGCTTAGAATTGAGCGGCAGGGGTGAGCAGTTCTTC
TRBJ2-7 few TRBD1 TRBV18 CASSTDRGQEYF TGTGCCAGCTCAACGGACAGGGGGCAGGAGTACTTC
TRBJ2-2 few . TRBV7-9 CASSFGGLTGELFF TGTGCCAGCAGCTTTGGGGGTCTTACCGGGGAGCTGTTTTTT
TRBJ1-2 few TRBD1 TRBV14 CASSASGTGVYTF TGTGCCAGCAGCGCATCCGGGACAGGAGTCTACACCTTC